The 32 T cell receptor beta chains reported below all come from one sample, sequenced in a study of blood T cell repertoires in COVID-19. Only in-frame clones appear in the TCRdb table, and some are missing; sequencing was by immunoSEQ multiplex PCR. The table has 40,000 or so clones, about nine tenths seen once. The specimen sequenced was peripheral blood. The receptors were gathered from a woman between 25 and 40 years old in a cohort sampled during active COVID-19.

This clone occurred once. This CDR3 is CSVADRVNQPQHF. In DNA form, the CDR3 reads TGCAGCGTGGCGGACAGGGTCAATCAGCCCCAGCATTTT. This chain connects TRBV29-1 to TRBJ1-5, with 8 positions matching TRBD1. The CDR3 is 13 residues long. CDR1 and CDR2 from the germline V gene are SQVTM and ANQGSEA. V trimming: 6 bases; J trimming: 3 bases; junction bases outside the gene matches: 4.

In DNA form, the CDR3 reads TGTGCCAGTAGTATAGGGACAGGGGGAGGAGAGACCCAGTACTTC. Its protein is CASSIGTGGGETQYF. The chain joins TRBV19 to TRBJ2-5; 10 bases line up with TRBD1. V gave up 1 base and J gave up 4 bases; unmatched junction bases: 3. Germline assignment: CDR1 LNHDA and CDR2 SQIVND (reference sequence). This CDR3 has 15 residues.

The gene calls are TRBV29-1 and TRBJ1-1; weak D call: TRBD1 (5 bases). With 5 bases removed from V and 1 base from J, the gap between germline ends came to 8 bases. CDR3 size: 12 residues. Germline V gives CDR1 SQVTM, CDR2 ANQGSEA. This CDR3 reads CSVRRGNTEAFF. The CDR3 DNA is TGCAGCGTTAGGAGGGGGAACACTGAAGCTTTCTTT.

This chain uses TRBV19 with TRBJ2-2; 12 bases are a match to TRBD2. V was pared by 4 bases and J by 3 bases, with 9 bases of the junction left unmatched. The CDR3 contains 18 residues. The V gene's germline CDR1 is LNHDA and CDR2 SQIVND (reference sequence). The CDR3 coding sequence is TGTGCCAGTAGTAGTAATCCCCTAGCGGGAGGGCACACCGGGGAGCTGTTTTTT. As protein: CASSSNPLAGGHTGELFF.

The V gene is TRBV2, the J gene TRBJ1-6, with D uncertain. Germline V gene data show CDR1 as SNHLY and CDR2 as FYNNEI. Trimming pared 1 base from V and 7 bases from J, leaving 20 bases between. The CDR3 loop spans 18 amino acids. CDR3 protein: CASSEDLSRRRINSPLHF. CDR3 bases: TGTGCCAGCAGTGAAGATCTGTCTCGGCGCAGGATAAATTCACCCCTCCACTTT. Drawing the rest from reference TRBV2 and TRBJ1-6, the complete variable domain is EPEVTQTPSHQVTQMGQEVILRCVPISNHLYFYWYRQILGQKVEFLVSFYNNEISEKSEIFDDQFSVERPDGSNFTLKIRSTKLEDSAMYFCASSEDLSRRRINSPLHFGNGTRLTVT.

V gene TRBV1 combines with J gene TRBJ2-7; TRBD1, the D gene given by the table, was not confirmed from the DNA. TRBV1 is a listed pseudogene. There are 13 residues in the CDR3. CDR3 DNA sequence: TGCACCAGCAGCCGTTGCCGGGACAGGGTGGGGTCCTTC. Amino acid sequence: CTSSRCRDRVGSF.

This clone occurred once. The chain uses TRBV5-1 and TRBJ2-5, with 7 bases lining up with TRBD2. CDR1 and CDR2 from the germline V gene are SGHRS and YFSETQ. With 1 base clipped from V and 3 bases from J, the junction kept 6 bases outside the gene matches. This CDR3 spans 15 amino acids. The CDR3 DNA follows: TGCGCCAGCAGCTTGAGCACCGGGACTAAAGAGACCCAGTACTTC. Protein sequence: CASSLSTGTKETQYF. The whole variable domain, remainder taken from reference TRBV5-1 and TRBJ2-5, is KAGVTQTPRYLIKTRGQQVTLSCSPISGHRSVSWYQQTPGQGLQFLFEYFSETQRNKGNFPGRFSGRQFSNSRSEMNVSTLELGDSALYLCASSLSTGTKETQYFGPGTRLLVL.

The rearrangement uses TRBV15 and TRBJ2-1; 10 nucleotides match TRBD2. With V trimmed by 1 base and J by 8 bases, 8 bases remained unmatched. The germline CDR1 and CDR2 sequences are LNHNV and YYDKDF (reference sequence). The CDR3 contains 16 residues. The CDR3 protein is CATSRGTASGSYEQFF. The CDR3 coding sequence is TGTGCCACCAGCAGAGGGACGGCTAGCGGGAGTTATGAGCAGTTCTTC.

This sequence joins TRBV2 and TRBJ2-6, with 7 bases matching TRBD1. This CDR3 spans 16 amino acids. Germline-derived CDR1 and CDR2 are SNHLY and FYNNEI. CDR3 bases: TGTGCTAGAGAAGGGGACAGATTCTCTGGGGCCAACGTCCTGACTTTC. As protein: CAREGDRFSGANVLTF.

A few counts support this clone. This chain connects TRBV6-1 to TRBJ1-5; D is unclear. The CDR3 has 16 amino acids. Deletions cut 0 bases from V and 2 bases from J, with 11 bases between. Germline V CDR1 and CDR2: MNHNS, SASEGT. This CDR3 reads CASSEARRVGNQPQHF. DNA for the CDR3: TGTGCCAGCAGTGAAGCGCGTCGGGTAGGCAATCAGCCCCAGCATTTT.

This chain connects TRBV5-4 to TRBJ2-7, with 8 bases identical to TRBD1. V lost 5 bases and J lost 7; bases outside the gene matches: 8. The CDR3 length is 13 residues. In germline, CDR1 is SGHNT, CDR2 YYREEE (reference sequence). The CDR3: CASRRQGLEEQYF. The CDR3 DNA reads TGTGCCAGCAGGAGACAGGGGTTGGAGGAGCAGTACTTC.

As regards this clone: At the DNA level, this CDR3 is encoded by other sequences in the same sample as well. This rearrangement joins TRBV18 to TRBJ2-2, with a weak D call TRBD1 (6 bases). Trimming pared 3 bases from V and 6 bases from J, leaving 11 bases between. This CDR3 has 14 residues. Germline loops: CDR1 KGHSH, CDR2 LQKENI. CDR3 sequence: CASSPGTRAGELFF. The CDR3 DNA is TGTGCCAGCTCACCCGGGACAAGGGCCGGGGAGCTGTTTTTT.

The J gene is TRBJ1-6, the V gene TRBV5-1; 9 bases line up with TRBD1. Germline lookup yields CDR1 SGHRS and CDR2 YFSETQ. CDR3 size: 14 residues. The trim removed 2 bases at V and 8 bases at J, leaving 2 bases unmatched. For the CDR3, the DNA is TGCGCCAGCAGCTTCCGGGACAGGGATTCACCCCTCCACTTT. It yields the protein CASSFRDRDSPLHF.

The chain joins TRBV5-1 to TRBJ2-1; 10 bases match TRBD2. The trim removed 2 bases at V and 0 bases at J, leaving 2 bases unmatched. The CDR3 runs to 16 residues. Germline V CDR1 and CDR2: SGHRS, YFSETQ. This CDR3 reads CASSLTSGDSYNEQFF. CDR3 nucleotides: TGCGCCAGCAGCTTAACTAGCGGGGACTCCTACAATGAGCAGTTCTTC.

V usage is TRBV6-2 or TRBV6-3 and J usage is TRBJ2-6, with 8 bases matching TRBD2. This CDR3 is built from 21 residues. Germline V gene sequence: CDR1 MNHEY, CDR2 SVGEGT. J gave up 0 bases and V 3 bases, and 16 bases lay outside the gene matches. The CDR3 is CASSYSYTSGRQSSGANVLTF. The CDR3 nucleotides read TGTGCCAGCAGTTATTCTTATACTAGCGGCCGTCAGAGCTCTGGGGCCAACGTCCTGACTTTC.

The CDR3 protein is CASTPGGRGYEQYF. CDR3 sequence (DNA): TGTGCCAGCACCCCAGGCGGGCGAGGTTACGAGCAGTACTTC. The V gene is TRBV11-3, the J gene TRBJ2-7; a weak D match, TRBD2 (5 bases). V was cut by 7 bases and J by 4 bases, with 17 bases left in between. Germline CDR1 reads SGHNT; CDR2 reads YENEEA. The CDR3 covers 14 residues.

The table lists this clone with a count of one. The chain carries TRBV30 and TRBJ2-3; D might be TRBD2 (6 bases). Trimming removed 6 bases from V and 6 bases from J, with 16 bases in between. The CDR3 contains 13 residues. The V gene's germline CDR1 is GTSNPN and CDR2 SVGIG (reference sequence). This CDR3 reads CACLYGSADTQYF. The CDR3 DNA is TGTGCCTGCCTATACGGGAGTGCGGATACGCAGTATTTT.

For this clone: The junction shows a germline mismatch at one end, possibly a read error. The V gene is TRBV6-1, the J gene TRBJ2-6; 8 nucleotides match TRBD1. The CDR3 runs 21 residues. The V gene's germline CDR1 is MNHNS and CDR2 SASEGT. The CDR3 reads CASREVKVSWDRSSGANVLTF. The CDR3 coding sequence is TGTGCCAGCAGAGAAGTTAAGGTTAGCTGGGACAGGAGCTCTGGGGCCAACGTCCTGACTTTC.

The chain carries TRBV29-1 and TRBJ2-2; a possible D gene is TRBD1 (6 bases). The germline gives CDR1 SQVTM, CDR2 ANQGSEA. V lost 6 bases to trimming and J lost 4 bases, with 18 bases between them. The CDR3 contains 15 residues. CDR3 bases: TGCAGCGTATCACAACCCGACAGGCCCACCGGGGAGCTGTTTTTT. Encoded protein: CSVSQPDRPTGELFF.

The chain carries TRBV9 and TRBJ2-1; D is possibly TRBD2 (6 bases). This CDR3 contains 15 residues. The V and J ends lost 0 bases and 1 base respectively, with 8 bases between them. The germline V gene encodes CDR1 SGDLS and CDR2 YYNGEE. Here the CDR3 reads CASSVVSGSYNEQFF. The CDR3 nucleotides are TGTGCCAGCAGCGTAGTTAGCGGATCCTACAATGAGCAGTTCTTC.

A single count supports this clone. The rearrangement links TRBV5-1 to TRBJ2-1; 10 bases are a match to TRBD2. Germline V CDR1 and CDR2: SGHRS, YFSETQ. J lost 3 bases, V lost 5 bases, and 2 bases had no gene match. This CDR3 has 14 residues. The CDR3: CASRLAGNYNEQFF. The DNA of the CDR3 is TGCGCCAGCAGACTAGCGGGAAACTACAATGAGCAGTTCTTC.

The CDR3 DNA reads as TGTGCCACCAGTGACCCCGGGCCCGGACAGGAGACCCAGTACTTC. It translates to CATSDPGPGQETQYF. The rearrangement links TRBV24-1 to TRBJ2-5; D may be TRBD1 (6 bases). This CDR3 is built from 15 residues. Between the trimmed V and J ends, which lost 4 bases and 5 bases, there was a span of 16 bases. Germline V gene sequence: CDR1 KGHDR, CDR2 SFDVKD.

The DNA for the CDR3 is TGTGCCAGCACTAAGGACGCGGGGTTAGGAGTGCAGTTCTTC. Its translation: CASTKDAGLGVQFF. This chain links TRBV2 with TRBJ2-1; possible D gene TRBD2, 6 bases. Germline loops: CDR1 SNHLY, CDR2 FYNNEI. The CDR3 runs 14 residues. V was shortened by 7 bases and J by 12 bases, with 22 bases between the two germline ends.

J is TRBJ1-2 and V is TRBV6-1; 8 bases align to TRBD1. The V gene's germline CDR1 is MNHNS and CDR2 SASEGT. The CDR3 consists of 14 residues. V was clipped by 0 bases and J by 5 bases; unmatched bases: 2. Here the CDR3 DNA reads TGTGCCAGCAGTGAAGCCGGACAGGGATATGGCTACACCTTC. Encoded protein: CASSEAGQGYGYTF.

In this sample, this clone turned up once. The chain links TRBV28 to TRBJ1-6; D is unclear. Germline CDR1 is MDHEN and CDR2 is SYDVKM. V was clipped by 7 bases and J by 12 bases, with 13 bases between them. This CDR3 region has 12 residues. The CDR3 DNA reads as TGTGCCAGCACGCCCCCTCGAGGACCCCTCCACTTT. Translation: CASTPPRGPLHF.

This clone was counted a few times. Other DNA sequences of this sample code for an identical CDR3. The genes are TRBV24-1 and TRBJ1-2, with 7 bases matching TRBD1. Trimming took 5 bases from V and 4 from J; bases not matched to a gene: 6. Germline lookup yields CDR1 KGHDR and CDR2 SFDVKD. This CDR3 has 14 amino acids. CDR3 sequence reads: CATSARQGSYGYTF. The CDR3 nucleotides read TGTGCCACCAGTGCGAGACAGGGCAGCTATGGCTACACCTTC.

This rearrangement joins TRBV2 to TRBJ2-5, with a weak D call TRBD2 (6 bases). Trimming shortened V by 6 bases and J by 5 bases, and 13 bases separated the two germline ends. This CDR3 is 13 amino acids long. Per the germline V gene, CDR1 is SNHLY and CDR2 is FYNNEI. The CDR3 spells CASRRTAGETQYF. The CDR3, as DNA: TGTGCCAGCAGGAGGACTGCGGGGGAGACCCAGTACTTC.

This chain uses TRBV7-8 with TRBJ1-5, with no clear D. In germline, CDR1 is SGHVS, CDR2 FQNEAQ. This CDR3 region has 14 residues. V shed 5 bases and J shed 4 bases, with 12 bases lying between them. The CDR3 region is CASSPHRANQPQHF. The DNA for the CDR3 is TGTGCCAGCAGCCCGCACCGAGCAAATCAGCCCCAGCATTTT.

The chain couples TRBV7-2 to TRBJ1-2, with TRBD1 identical over 8 bases. Germline loops: CDR1 SGHTA, CDR2 FQGNSA. The CDR3 totals 14 residues. J gave up 8 bases and V 5 bases, and 10 bases lay outside the gene matches. CDR3 nucleotide sequence: TGTGCCAGCAGCAATACAGGGGGATCTAGCGGCTACACCTTC. Protein product: CASSNTGGSSGYTF. The variable domain in full, with the rest retrieved from reference TRBV7-2 and TRBJ1-2, is GAGVSQSPSNKVTEKGKDVELRCDPISGHTALYWYRQSLGQGLEFLIYFQGNSAPDKSGLPSDRFSAERTGGSVSTLTIQRTQQEDSAVYLCASSNTGGSSGYTFGSGTRLTVV.

V usage is TRBV29-1 and J usage is TRBJ1-2; 7 bases line up with TRBD1. The ends lost 7 bases at V and 3 bases at J; junction bases unmatched: 5. Germline V gene lookup returns CDR1 SQVTM and CDR2 ANQGSEA. The CDR3 is 12 amino acids. CDR3 sequence reads: CSAEGTDYGYTF. For the CDR3, the DNA is TGCAGCGCCGAAGGGACAGACTATGGCTACACCTTC.

The chain carries TRBV27 and TRBJ2-7; TRBD2 might be the D (7 bases). Trimming pared 2 bases from V and 6 bases from J, leaving 11 bases between. The CDR3 has 13 residues. Looked up from germline, CDR1 is MNHEY and CDR2 is SMNVEV (reference sequence). The CDR3 region is CASSLGGAGEQYF. CDR3 coding DNA: TGTGCCAGCAGTTTAGGGGGGGCCGGCGAGCAGTACTTC.

The chain carries TRBV5-1 and TRBJ2-5, with TRBD2 matching 11 bases. Trimming cost V 6 bases and J 5 bases; bases outside gene matches: 9. CDR3 size: 15 residues. Germline lookup yields CDR1 SGHRS and CDR2 YFSETQ. The CDR3 here is CASTVSGRADETQYF. The CDR3 DNA is TGCGCCAGCACCGTTAGCGGGAGGGCCGATGAGACCCAGTACTTC. Full variable domain (missing parts from reference TRBV5-1 and TRBJ2-5): KAGVTQTPRYLIKTRGQQVTLSCSPISGHRSVSWYQQTPGQGLQFLFEYFSETQRNKGNFPGRFSGRQFSNSRSEMNVSTLELGDSALYLCASTVSGRADETQYFGPGTRLLVL.